The clone carrying this T cell receptor beta chain was seen at least ten times. The record originates from a study of regulatory T cells in long-lasting Graves disease. The sample's time point: persistent/refractory GD, antithyroid drugs over 5 years with positive TRAb. From PBMCs, RNA was extracted and then used to make the TCR library. EDTA tubes collected roughly 10 milliliters of peripheral blood. V lost 3 bases to trimming and J lost 5 bases; unmatched junction nucleotides: 6. The CDR3 totals 14 residues. The germline V gene has CDR1 MDHEN and CDR2 SYDVKM. The authors built TCR beta libraries using iRepertoire HTBI primers and Arm-PCR of CDR3 regions. TCRdb re-called the multiplex PCR reads through MiXCR, storing one row per CDR3 protein. The data contain a few hundred thousand distinct CDR3 sequences, around 23% of them singletons.

The sequencing used peripheral blood mononuclear cells (PBMCs), collected when the disease was refractory, from a patient treated with antithyroid drugs. This sequence joins TRBV28 and TRBJ2-7, with 8 bases fitting TRBD1. This TCR derives from a middle-aged woman with Graves disease. In nucleotides, the CDR3 is TGTGCCAGCAGTTTTCTCCAGGGGGCGGACGAGCAGTACTTC. Its protein product is CASSFLQGADEQYF.